The T cell receptor (beta chain) described here comes from a study of cytomegalovirus exposure and HLA in healthy donors. Study-level results: Per a prior analysis, the majority of TCR beta V segments were productive roughly 87% or roughly 30% of the time.

The germline gives CDR1 LGHNT, CDR2 FRNRAP. CDR3 length equals 15 residues. The PCR had 60 Vbeta and 13 Jbeta primers. Some clones are missing from TCRdb's copy, which holds only in-frame ones; the method was immunoSEQ multiplex PCR. The table includes about 130,000 clones, more than 60% detected once. For this clone: What it recognizes is unknown. An end of the junction does not agree with germline; a read error may underlie this.

V is TRBV12-5 and J is TRBJ2-1; 11 nucleotides match TRBD1. Sequenced: PBMCs. This TCR was sampled from a middle-aged woman in good health and CMV-seronegative. CDR3 coding DNA: TGTGCTAGTGGTTCCGGGACAGGGGGTGAAGATGAGCGGTTCTTC. Protein sequence: CASGSGTGGEDERFF.